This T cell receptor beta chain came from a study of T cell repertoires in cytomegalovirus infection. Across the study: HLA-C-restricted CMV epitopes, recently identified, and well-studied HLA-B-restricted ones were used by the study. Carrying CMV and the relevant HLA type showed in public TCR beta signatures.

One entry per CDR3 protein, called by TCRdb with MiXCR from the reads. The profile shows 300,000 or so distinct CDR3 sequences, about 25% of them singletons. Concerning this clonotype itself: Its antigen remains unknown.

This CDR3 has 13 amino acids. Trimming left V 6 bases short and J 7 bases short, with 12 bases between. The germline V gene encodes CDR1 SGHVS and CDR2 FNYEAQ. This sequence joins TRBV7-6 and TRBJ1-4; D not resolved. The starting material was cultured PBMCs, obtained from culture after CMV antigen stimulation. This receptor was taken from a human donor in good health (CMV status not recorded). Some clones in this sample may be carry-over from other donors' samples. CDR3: CASRPSEGEKLFF. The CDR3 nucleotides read TGTGCCAGCAGACCTAGCGAGGGTGAAAAACTGTTTTTT.